This T cell receptor beta chain comes out of a study of T cell changes during pregnancy in multiple sclerosis. Germline assignment: CDR1 GTSNPN and CDR2 SVGIG (reference sequence). V trimming: 5 bases; J trimming: 8 bases; junction bases outside the gene matches: 10. The CDR3 has 13 amino acids. Sequencing was performed with immunoSEQ multiplex PCR; in TCRdb, only in-frame clones are kept and a portion is missing. The profile shows about 50,000 clones, 94% of them singletons. The chain combines TRBV30 with TRBJ1-2; 8 bases line up with TRBD1. The receptor was isolated from a female donor with multiple sclerosis, enrolled in a pregnancy study. The specimen was CD8+ T cells from peripheral blood mononuclear cells, collected before pregnancy. CDR3 amino acids: CAWGTGFWWGYTF. The CDR3 nucleotides read TGTGCCTGGGGGACAGGTTTCTGGTGGGGCTACACCTTC.